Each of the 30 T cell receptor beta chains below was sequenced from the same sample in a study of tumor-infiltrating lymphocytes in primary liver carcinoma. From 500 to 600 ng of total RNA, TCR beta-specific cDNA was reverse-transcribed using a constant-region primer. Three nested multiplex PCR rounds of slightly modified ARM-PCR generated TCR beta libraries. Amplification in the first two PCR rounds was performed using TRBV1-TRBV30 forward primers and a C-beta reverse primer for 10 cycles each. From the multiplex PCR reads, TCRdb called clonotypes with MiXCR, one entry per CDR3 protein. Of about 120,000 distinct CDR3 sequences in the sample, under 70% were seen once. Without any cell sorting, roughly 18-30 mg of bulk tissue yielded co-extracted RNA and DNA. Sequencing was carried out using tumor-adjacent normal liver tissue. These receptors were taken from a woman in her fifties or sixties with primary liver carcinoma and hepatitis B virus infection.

Here the CDR3 reads CASKLPHRDEQFF. CDR3 nucleotide sequence: TGTGCCAGTAAACTCCCACACCGCGATGAGCAGTTCTTC. V usage is TRBV7-9 and J usage is TRBJ2-1; no clear D. V was pared by 9 bases and J by 8 bases, with 17 bases between. Germline CDR1 and CDR2: SEHNR and FQNEAQ (reference sequence). This CDR3 has 13 residues.

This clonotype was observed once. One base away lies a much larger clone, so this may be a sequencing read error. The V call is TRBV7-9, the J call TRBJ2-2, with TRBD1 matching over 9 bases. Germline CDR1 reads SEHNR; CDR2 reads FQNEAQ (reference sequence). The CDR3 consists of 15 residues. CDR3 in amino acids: CASLDRGANTGELSF. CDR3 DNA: TGTGCCAGCTTAGACAGGGGGGCGAACACCGGGGAGCTGTCTTTT.

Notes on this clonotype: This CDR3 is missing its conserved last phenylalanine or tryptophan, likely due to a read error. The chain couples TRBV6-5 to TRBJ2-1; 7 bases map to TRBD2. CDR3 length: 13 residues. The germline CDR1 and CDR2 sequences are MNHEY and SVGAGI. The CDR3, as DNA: TGTGCTAGCAGCCACGGACTAGACGGTGAGCAGTTCCTC. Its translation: CASSHGLDGEQFL.

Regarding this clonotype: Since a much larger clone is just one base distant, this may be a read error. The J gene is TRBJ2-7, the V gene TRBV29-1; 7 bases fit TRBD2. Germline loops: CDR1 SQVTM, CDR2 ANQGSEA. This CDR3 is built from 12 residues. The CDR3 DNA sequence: TGCAGCGGCTCCTTCAGGGAGGGCGAGCTGTACTTC. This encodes CSGSFREGELYF.

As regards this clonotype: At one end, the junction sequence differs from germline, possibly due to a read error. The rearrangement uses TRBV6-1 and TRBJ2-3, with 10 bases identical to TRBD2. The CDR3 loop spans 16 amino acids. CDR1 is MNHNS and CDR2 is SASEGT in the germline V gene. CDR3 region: CASRRGLAPYADTQYF. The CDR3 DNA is TGTGCCAGCCGGCGGGGACTAGCGCCCTACGCAGATACACAGTATTTT.

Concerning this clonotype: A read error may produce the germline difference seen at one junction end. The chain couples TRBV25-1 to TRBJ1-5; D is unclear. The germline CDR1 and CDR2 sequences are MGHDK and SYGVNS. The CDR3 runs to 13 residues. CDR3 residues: CASRGYGNQPQYF. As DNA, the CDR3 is TGTGCCAGCAGGGGTTATGGTAATCAGCCCCAGTACTTT.

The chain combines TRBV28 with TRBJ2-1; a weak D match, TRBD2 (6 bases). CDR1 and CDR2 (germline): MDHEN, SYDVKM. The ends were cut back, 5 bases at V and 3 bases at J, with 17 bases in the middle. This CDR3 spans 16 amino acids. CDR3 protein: CASSVDTSLRYNEQFF. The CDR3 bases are TGTGCCAGCAGTGTAGATACTAGCCTCCGCTACAATGAGCAGTTCTTC.

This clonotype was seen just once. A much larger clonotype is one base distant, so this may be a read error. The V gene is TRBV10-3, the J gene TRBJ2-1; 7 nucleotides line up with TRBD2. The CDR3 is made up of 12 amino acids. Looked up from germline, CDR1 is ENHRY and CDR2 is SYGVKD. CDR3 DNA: TGTGCCATCAGAGAGTTGGGGACTAATCAGTTCTTC. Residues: CAIRELGTNQFF.

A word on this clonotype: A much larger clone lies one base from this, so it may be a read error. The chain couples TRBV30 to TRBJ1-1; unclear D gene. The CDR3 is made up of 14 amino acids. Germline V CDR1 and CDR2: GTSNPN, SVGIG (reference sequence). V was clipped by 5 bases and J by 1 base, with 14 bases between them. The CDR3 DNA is TGTGCCTGGGCCCAACCGGCGGGGAACACTGAAGCTTTCTTT. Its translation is CAWAQPAGNTEAFF. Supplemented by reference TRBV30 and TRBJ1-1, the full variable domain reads SQTIHQWPATLVQPVGSPLSLECTVEGTSNPNLYWYRQAAGRGLQLLFYSVGIGQISSEVPQNLSASRPQDRQFILSSKKLLLSDSGFYLCAWAQPAGNTEAFFGQGTRLTVV.

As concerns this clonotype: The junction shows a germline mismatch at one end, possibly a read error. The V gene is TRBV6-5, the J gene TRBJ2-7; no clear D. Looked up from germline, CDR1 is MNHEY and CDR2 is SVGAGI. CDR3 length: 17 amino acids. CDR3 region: CASSTPSVGGTLYKQYF. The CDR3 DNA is TGTGCCAGCAGTACGCCCTCAGTGGGCGGAACACTCTACAAGCAGTACTTC.

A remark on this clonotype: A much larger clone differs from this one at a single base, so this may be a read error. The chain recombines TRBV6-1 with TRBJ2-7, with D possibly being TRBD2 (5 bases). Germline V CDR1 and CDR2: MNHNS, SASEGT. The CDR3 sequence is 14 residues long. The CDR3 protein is CAGSEAFGVYEQYF. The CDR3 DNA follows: TGTGCCGGCAGTGAAGCTTTCGGGGTGTACGAGCAGTACTTC.

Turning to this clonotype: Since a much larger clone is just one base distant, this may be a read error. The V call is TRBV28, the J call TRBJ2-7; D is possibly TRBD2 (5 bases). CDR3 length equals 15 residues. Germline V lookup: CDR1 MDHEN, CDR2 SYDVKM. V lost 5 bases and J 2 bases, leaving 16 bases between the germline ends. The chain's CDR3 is CASSALRLLAYEQYF. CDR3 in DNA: TGTGCCAGCAGTGCCTTGAGGCTACTAGCCTACGAGCAGTACTTC.

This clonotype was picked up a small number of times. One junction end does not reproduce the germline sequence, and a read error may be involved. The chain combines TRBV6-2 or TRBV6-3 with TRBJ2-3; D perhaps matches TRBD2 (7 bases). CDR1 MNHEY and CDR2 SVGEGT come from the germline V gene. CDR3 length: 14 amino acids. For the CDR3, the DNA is TGTACCAGCAGGCGGGCGGGGGCTATAGATACGCAGTATTTT. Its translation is CTSRRAGAIDTQYF.

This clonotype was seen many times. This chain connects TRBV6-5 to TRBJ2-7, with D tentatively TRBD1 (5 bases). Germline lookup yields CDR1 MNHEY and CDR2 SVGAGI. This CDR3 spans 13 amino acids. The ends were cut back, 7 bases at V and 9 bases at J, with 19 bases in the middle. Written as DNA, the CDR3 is TGTGCCAGCAAAAGGGTAGGGGTTGGCGGGCAGTACTTC. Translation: CASKRVGVGGQYF.

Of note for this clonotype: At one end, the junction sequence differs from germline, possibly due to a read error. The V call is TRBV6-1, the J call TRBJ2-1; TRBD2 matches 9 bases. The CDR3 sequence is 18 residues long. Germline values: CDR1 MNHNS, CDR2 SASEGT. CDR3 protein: CASSEGAGGPWGYNKHFF. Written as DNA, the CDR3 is TGTGCCAGCAGTGAAGGAGCGGGAGGTCCTTGGGGTTACAATAAGCACTTCTTC.

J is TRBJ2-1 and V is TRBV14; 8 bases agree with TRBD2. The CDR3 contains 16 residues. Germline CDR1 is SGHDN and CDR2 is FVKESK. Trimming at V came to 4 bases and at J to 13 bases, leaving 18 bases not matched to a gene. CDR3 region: CASSPRAGDFYNGQFF. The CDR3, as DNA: TGTGCCAGCAGCCCTAGAGCGGGAGACTTCTACAATGGACAGTTCTTC.

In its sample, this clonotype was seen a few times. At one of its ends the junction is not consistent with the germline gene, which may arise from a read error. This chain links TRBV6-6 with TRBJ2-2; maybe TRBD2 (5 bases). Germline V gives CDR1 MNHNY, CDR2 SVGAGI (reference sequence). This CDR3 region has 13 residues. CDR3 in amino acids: CASSYADTGELLF. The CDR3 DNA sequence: TGTGCCAGCAGTTACGCAGATACCGGGGAGCTGCTTTTT.

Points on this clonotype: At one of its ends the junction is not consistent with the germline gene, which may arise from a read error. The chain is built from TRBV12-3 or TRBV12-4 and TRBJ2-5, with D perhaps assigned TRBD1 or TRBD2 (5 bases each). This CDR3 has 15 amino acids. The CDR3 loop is CASSTYPGSEETRYF. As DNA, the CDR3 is TGTGCCAGCAGCACCTACCCAGGGAGCGAAGAGACCCGGTACTTC.

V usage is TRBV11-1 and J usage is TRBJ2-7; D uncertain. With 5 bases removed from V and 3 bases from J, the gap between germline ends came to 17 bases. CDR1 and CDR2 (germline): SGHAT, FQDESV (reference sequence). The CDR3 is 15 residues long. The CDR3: CASSLRLGLHYEQYF. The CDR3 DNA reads TGTGCCAGCAGCCTCCGCCTTGGGCTCCACTACGAGCAGTACTTC. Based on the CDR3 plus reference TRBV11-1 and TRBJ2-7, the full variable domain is EAEVAQSPRYKITEKSQAVAFWCDPISGHATLYWYRQILGQGPELLVQFQDESVVDDSQLPKDRFSAERLKGVDSTLKIQPAELGDSAMYLCASSLRLGLHYEQYFGPGTRLTVT.

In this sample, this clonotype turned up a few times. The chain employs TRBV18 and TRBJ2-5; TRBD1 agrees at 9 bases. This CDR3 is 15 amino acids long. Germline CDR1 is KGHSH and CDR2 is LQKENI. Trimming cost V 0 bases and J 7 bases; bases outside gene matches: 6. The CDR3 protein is CASSPPTGGHGTQYF. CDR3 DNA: TGTGCCAGCTCACCACCGACAGGGGGACATGGGACCCAGTACTTC.

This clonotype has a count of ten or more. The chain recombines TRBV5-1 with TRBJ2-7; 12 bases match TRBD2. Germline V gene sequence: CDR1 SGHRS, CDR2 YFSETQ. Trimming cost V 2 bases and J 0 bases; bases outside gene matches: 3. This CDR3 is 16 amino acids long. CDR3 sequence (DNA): TGCGCCAGCAGCTTAATACTAGCGGGAGGCTCCTACGAGCAGTACTTC. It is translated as CASSLILAGGSYEQYF.

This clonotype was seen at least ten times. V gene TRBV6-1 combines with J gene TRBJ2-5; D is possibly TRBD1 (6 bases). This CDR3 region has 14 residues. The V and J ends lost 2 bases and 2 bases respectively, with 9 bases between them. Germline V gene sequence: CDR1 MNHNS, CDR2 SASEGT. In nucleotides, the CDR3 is TGTGCCAGCAGTGAATGGGACATACAAGAGACCCAGTACTTC. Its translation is CASSEWDIQETQYF.

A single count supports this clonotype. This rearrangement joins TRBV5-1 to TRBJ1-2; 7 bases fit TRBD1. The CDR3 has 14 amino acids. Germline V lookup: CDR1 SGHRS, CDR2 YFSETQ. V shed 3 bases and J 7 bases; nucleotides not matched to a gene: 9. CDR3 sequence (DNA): TGCGCCAGCAGCTCACAGGGGATTTCCGCTGGCTACACCTTC. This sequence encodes CASSSQGISAGYTF. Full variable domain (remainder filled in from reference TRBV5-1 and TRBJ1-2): KAGVTQTPRYLIKTRGQQVTLSCSPISGHRSVSWYQQTPGQGLQFLFEYFSETQRNKGNFPGRFSGRQFSNSRSEMNVSTLELGDSALYLCASSSQGISAGYTFGSGTRLTVV.

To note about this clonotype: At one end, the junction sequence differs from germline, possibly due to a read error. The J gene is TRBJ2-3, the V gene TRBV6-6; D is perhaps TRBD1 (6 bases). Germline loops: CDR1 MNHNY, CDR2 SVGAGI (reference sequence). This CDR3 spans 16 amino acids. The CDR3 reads CTSSYSTGTRPDTQYF. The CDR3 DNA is TGTACCAGCAGTTACTCGACCGGGACAAGGCCAGATACGCAGTATTTT.

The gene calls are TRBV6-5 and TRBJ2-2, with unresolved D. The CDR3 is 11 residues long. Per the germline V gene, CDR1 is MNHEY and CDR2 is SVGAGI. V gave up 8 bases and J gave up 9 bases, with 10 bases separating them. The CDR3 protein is CASCLGRELFF. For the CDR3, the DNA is TGTGCCAGCTGTCTCGGCAGGGAGCTGTTTTTT.

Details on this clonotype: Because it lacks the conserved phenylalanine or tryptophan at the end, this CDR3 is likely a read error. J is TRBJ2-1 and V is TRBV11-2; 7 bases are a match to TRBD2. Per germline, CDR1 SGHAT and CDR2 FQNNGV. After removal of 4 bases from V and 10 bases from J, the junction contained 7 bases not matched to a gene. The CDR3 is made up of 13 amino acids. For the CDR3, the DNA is TGTGCCAGCAGCTGGACTAGTGGAGCAGAGCAGTTCTCC. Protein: CASSWTSGAEQFS.

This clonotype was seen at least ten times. DNA for the CDR3: TGTGCCAGCAGTCTTGCCCTGACGGACTACGAGCAGTACTTC. Amino acids: CASSLALTDYEQYF. The V gene is TRBV6-1, the J gene TRBJ2-7; D call uncertain. The CDR3 is made up of 14 amino acids. Germline V lookup: CDR1 MNHNS, CDR2 SASEGT. The germline V and J ends were trimmed by 5 bases and 3 bases, with 14 bases remaining between them.

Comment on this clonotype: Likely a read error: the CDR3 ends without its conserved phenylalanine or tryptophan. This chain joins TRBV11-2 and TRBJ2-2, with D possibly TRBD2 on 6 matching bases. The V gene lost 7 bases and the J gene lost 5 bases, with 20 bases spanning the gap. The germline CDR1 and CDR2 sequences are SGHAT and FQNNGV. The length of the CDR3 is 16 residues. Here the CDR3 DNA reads TGTGCCAGCATCCCAGCGCCGGCGGGGACTACCGGGGAGCTGTTTATT. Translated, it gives CASIPAPAGTTGELFI.

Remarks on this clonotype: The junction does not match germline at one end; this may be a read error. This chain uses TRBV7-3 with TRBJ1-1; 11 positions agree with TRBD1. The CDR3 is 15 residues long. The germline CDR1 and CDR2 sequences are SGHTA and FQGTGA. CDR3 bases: TGTGCCAGCAGCTTAATGGGACAGGGGGTAACTGAAGCTGTCTTT. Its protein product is CASSLMGQGVTEAVF.

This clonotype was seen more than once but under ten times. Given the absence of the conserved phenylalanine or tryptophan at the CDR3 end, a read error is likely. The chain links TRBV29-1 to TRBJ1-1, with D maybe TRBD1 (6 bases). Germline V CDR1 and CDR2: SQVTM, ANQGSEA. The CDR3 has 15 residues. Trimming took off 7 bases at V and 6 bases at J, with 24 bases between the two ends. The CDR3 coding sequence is TGCAGCGGGGGTAGACAGGAGCCTTCGTACGCTGAAGCTTTCCTT. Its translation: CSGGRQEPSYAEAFL.